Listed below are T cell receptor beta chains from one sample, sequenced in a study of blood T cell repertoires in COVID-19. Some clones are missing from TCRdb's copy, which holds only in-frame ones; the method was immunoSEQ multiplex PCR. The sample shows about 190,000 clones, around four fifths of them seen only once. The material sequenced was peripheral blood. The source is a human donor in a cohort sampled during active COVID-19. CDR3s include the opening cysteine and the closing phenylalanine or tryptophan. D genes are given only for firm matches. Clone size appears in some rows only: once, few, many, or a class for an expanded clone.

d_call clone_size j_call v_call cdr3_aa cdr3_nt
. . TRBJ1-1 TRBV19 CASTNRGGAFF TGTGCCAGTACCAACCGGGGGGGAGCTTTCTTT
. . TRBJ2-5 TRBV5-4 CASSFGPEKTQYF TGTGCCAGCAGCTTTGGGCCCGAAAAGACCCAGTACTTC
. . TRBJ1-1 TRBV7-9 CASSLRDTKAFF TGTGCCAGCAGCCTTCGGGACACCAAAGCTTTCTTT
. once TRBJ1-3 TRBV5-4 CASSLSGNTIYF TGTGCCAGCAGCCTCTCTGGAAACACCATATATTTT
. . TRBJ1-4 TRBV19 CASAGTRHATNEKLFF TGTGCCAGTGCAGGAACGAGACATGCAACTAATGAAAAACTGTTTTTT
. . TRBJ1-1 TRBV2 CASSVAVNMNTEAFF TGTGCCAGCAGTGTGGCAGTAAATATGAACACTGAAGCTTTCTTT
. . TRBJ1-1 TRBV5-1 CASSPSGTRNTEAFF TGCGCCAGCAGCCCGAGCGGTACGAGGAACACTGAAGCTTTCTTT
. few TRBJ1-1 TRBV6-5 CASARLGNTEAFF TGTGCCAGCGCAAGACTGGGGAACACTGAAGCTTTCTTT
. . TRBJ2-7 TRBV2 CASRDGDFYEQYF TGTGCCAGCAGAGACGGGGACTTCTACGAGCAGTACTTC
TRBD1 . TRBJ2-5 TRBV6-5 CASSYPGQQETQYF TGTGCCAGCAGTTACCCGGGACAGCAAGAGACCCAGTACTTC
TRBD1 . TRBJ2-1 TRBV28 CASSGTGGYNEQFF TGTGCCAGCAGTGGGACAGGGGGCTACAATGAGCAGTTCTTC
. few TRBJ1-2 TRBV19 CASTPTNYGYTF TGTGCCAGTACCCCTACTAACTATGGCTACACCTTC
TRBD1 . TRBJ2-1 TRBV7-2 CASRGQGPRTSSYNEQFF TGTGCCAGCAGGGGACAGGGCCCCCGTACGAGCTCCTACAATGAGCAGTTCTTC
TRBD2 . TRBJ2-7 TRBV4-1 CASSQPTSGTGYEQYF TGCGCCAGCAGCCAGCCGACTAGCGGGACTGGCTACGAGCAGTACTTC
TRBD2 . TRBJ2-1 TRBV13 CASSIRPGLAGGRFEQFF TGTGCCAGCAGTATAAGGCCGGGACTAGCGGGGGGGCGTTTCGAGCAGTTCTTC
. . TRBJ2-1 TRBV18 CASSPKSPNYNEQFF TGTGCCAGCTCACCCAAAAGCCCGAACTACAATGAGCAGTTCTTC
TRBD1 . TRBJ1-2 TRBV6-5 CASSPGTGGGYTF TGTGCCAGCAGCCCCGGGACAGGCGGGGGCTACACCTTC
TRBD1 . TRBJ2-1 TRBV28 CATDRVHYNEQFF TGTGCCACCGACAGGGTGCACTACAATGAGCAGTTCTTC
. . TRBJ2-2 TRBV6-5 CASKPGLGNTGELFF TGTGCCAGCAAACCGGGACTCGGGAACACCGGGGAGCTGTTTTTT
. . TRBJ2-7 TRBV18 CASSPQEGYEQYF TGTGCCAGCTCACCACAGGAGGGGTACGAGCAGTACTTC
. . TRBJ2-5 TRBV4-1 CASSQDINRGAGDRETQYF TGCGCCAGCAGCCAAGATATTAATCGCGGGGCCGGGGATCGAGAGACCCAGTACTTC
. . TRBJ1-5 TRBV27 CASSRSGDTGQPQHF TGTGCCAGCAGCCGATCAGGGGATACTGGGCAGCCCCAGCATTTT
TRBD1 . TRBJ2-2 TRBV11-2 CASSLGTGFTGELFF TGTGCCAGCAGCTTAGGGACAGGGTTCACCGGGGAGCTGTTTTTT
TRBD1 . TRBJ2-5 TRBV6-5 CASSYSWTGGSETQYF TGTGCCAGCAGTTACTCCTGGACAGGGGGCTCAGAGACCCAGTACTTC
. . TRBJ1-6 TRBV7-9 CASSISGTRPESPLHF TGTGCCAGCAGTATCTCCGGGACTCGGCCCGAATCACCCCTCCACTTT
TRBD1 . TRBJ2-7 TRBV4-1 CASSADDRAQQYF TGCGCCAGCAGCGCAGACGACAGGGCGCAGCAGTACTTC